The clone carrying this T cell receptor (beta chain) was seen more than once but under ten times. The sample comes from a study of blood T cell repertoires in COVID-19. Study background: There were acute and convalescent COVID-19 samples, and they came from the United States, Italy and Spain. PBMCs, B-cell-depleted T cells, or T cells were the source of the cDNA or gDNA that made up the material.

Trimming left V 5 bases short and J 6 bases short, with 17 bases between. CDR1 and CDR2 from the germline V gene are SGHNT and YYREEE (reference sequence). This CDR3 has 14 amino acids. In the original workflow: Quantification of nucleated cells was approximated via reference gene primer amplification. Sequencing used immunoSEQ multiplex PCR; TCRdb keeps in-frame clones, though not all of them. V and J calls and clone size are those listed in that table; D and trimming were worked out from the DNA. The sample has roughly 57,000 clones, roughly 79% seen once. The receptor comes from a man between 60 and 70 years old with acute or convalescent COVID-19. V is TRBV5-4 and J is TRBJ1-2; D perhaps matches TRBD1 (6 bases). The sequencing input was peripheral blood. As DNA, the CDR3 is TGTGCCAGCAGGCGGACAGACAGTCTAGATGGCTACACCTTC. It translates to CASRRTDSLDGYTF.